This T cell receptor (beta chain) was identified in a study of Ad26.COV2.S vaccination and SARS-CoV-2 variants. There are 12 residues in the CDR3. The germline V gene has CDR1 MDHEN and CDR2 SYDVKM. V gave up 7 bases and J gave up 5 bases, with 11 bases separating them. The assay was immunoSEQ multiplex PCR, and TCRdb's table has in-frame clones only and misses some. The sample consists of about 400,000 clones, around nine tenths of them appearing once. Noted treatment: some 19 received Ad26.COV2.S at low or high dose, single or two shots; 5 received placebo; per-sample allocation not given. Specimens were obtained on day 63 following the first vaccine or placebo injection. Study-wide results and limits: Considerable breadth of spike-specific CD8+ and CD4+ T cell responses has reportedly been documented following vaccination. Non-spike TCR breadth did not differ much between vaccine and placebo recipients.

Note on this clone: The antigen is not known.

The chain is built from TRBV28 and TRBJ1-2; tentative D call: TRBD1 (6 bases). The clonotype was recovered from a person between 18 and 65 years old who received the Ad26.COV2.S COVID-19 vaccine or a placebo. Source: peripheral blood, taken in a trial of Ad26.COV2.S vaccine versus placebo. CDR3 DNA sequence: TGTGCCAGCACAGGAGGGGGGTATGGCTACACCTTC. Protein product: CASTGGGYGYTF.